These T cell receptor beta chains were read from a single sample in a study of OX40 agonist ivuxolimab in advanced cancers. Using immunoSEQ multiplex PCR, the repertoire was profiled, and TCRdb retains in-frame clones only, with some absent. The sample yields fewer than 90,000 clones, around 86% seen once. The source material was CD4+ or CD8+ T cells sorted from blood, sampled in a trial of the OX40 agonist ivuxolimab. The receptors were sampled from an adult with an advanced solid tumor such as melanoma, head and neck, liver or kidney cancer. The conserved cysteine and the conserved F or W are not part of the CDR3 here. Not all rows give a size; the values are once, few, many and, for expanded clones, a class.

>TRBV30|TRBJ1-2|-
AWSGGQNYGYT
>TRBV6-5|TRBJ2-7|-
ASSYGDRDYEQY
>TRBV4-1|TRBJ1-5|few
ASSQDRQGERPQH
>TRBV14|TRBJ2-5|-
ASSQGMQETQY
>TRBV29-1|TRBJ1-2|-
SVSDSYGYT
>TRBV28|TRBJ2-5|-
ASGTTWGTQY
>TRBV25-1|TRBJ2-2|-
ASGHYPNTGELF
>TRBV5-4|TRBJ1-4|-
ASSLKGGEKLF
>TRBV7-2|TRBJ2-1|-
ASSSTSGGILPF
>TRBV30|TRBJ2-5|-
AWSHGAGPGETQY
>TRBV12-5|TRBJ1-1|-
ASGLAEKEAF
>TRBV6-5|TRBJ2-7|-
ASSLGLTGWQY
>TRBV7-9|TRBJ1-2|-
ASSWGQDAGGYT
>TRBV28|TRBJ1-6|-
ASRTYRGSSYNSPLH
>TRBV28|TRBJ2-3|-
ASSSSGGGRDTQY
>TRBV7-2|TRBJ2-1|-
ASSLERGGGYNEQF
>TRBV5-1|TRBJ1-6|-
ASSLAGQGFYNSPLH
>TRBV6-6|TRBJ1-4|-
ASSVQGADEKLF
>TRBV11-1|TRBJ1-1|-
ASSLGREAF
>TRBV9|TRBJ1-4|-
ASSVATGLREKLF
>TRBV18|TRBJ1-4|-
ASSPPNRATNEKLF
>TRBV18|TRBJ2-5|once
ASSPGRAVETQY
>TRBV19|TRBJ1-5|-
ASSIWASLNQPQH
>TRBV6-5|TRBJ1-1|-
ASSTGWENTEAF
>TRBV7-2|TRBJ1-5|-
ASSVGVTGLNQPQH
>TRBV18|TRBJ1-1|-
ASSSTGVDTEAF
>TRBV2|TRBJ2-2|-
ASSTAPNTGELF
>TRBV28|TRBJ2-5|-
ASHNREAETQY
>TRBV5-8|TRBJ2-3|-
ASSLGMADTQY
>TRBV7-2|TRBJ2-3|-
ASRHAGKSDTQY
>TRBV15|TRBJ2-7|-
ATSRVLGYEQY
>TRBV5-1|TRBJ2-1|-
ASSPGLAGPYNEQF
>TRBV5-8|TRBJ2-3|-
ASTPGQGPDTQY
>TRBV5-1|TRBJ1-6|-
ASSLPTGPNSPLH
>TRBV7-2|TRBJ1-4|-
ASSLDWNEKLF
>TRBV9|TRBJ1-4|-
ASSVEGLNEKLF
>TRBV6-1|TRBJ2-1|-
ASIEQGVYNEQF
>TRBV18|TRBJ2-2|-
ASSPRGTQNTGELF
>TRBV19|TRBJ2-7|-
ASSIGTEYYEQY
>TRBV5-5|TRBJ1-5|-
ASSPRGGESNQPQH
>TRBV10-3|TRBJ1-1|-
AISDIPRMSTEAF
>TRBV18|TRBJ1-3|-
ASSPRTVTGNTIY
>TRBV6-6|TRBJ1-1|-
ASSYAGDTEAF
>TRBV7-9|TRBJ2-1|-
ASSLISGTRL
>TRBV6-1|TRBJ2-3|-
ASSDWGLTDTQY
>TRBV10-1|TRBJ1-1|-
ASSESKGRGNTEAF
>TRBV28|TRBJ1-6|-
ASTGPTFDSPLH
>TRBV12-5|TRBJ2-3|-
ASGLGLAGMSTDTQY
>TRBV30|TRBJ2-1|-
AWTSGVNEQF
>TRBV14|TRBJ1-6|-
ASSQDLGGPLH
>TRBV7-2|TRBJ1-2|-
ASSVGTGGYYGYT
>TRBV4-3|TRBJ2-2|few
ASSQALDRSRPGELF
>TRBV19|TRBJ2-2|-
ASNRFTGELF
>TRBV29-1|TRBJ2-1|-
SVEGTGRYNEQF
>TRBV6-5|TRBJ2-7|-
ASSTYSLQSYEQY
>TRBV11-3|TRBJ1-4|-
ASSLRGTRSLTNEKLF
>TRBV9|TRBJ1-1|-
ASSPRTGVPEAF